The rows below give T cell receptor beta chains drawn from one sample of a study of beta chain features in type 1 diabetes. Sequencing was performed with immunoSEQ multiplex PCR; in TCRdb, only in-frame clones are kept and a portion is missing. The sample consists of 93,000 or so clones, 25% to 30% of them appearing once. Sequenced: central memory CD4+ T cells from blood. The source is a woman between 18 and 29 years old with type 1 diabetes. Both conserved end residues are part of each CDR3. Each record gives: J gene, clone size, D gene, V gene, CDR3 protein, CDR3 DNA. The D gene is left open where the match is weak. Where a row states a size, it is once, few, many or the class of an expanded clone; other rows omit it.

J gene: TRBJ2-3
clone size: .
D gene: .
V gene: TRBV7-2
CDR3 protein: CASSFGSDTQYF
CDR3 DNA: TGTGCCAGCAGCTTCGGTTCAGATACGCAGTATTTT

J gene: TRBJ2-7
clone size: .
D gene: TRBD2
V gene: TRBV9
CDR3 protein: CASSAGTRAYEQYF
CDR3 DNA: TGTGCCAGCAGCGCCGGGACTAGAGCCTACGAGCAGTACTTC

J gene: TRBJ2-1
clone size: .
D gene: .
V gene: TRBV30
CDR3 protein: CAWSAGSNEQFF
CDR3 DNA: TGTGCCTGGAGTGCGGGAAGTAATGAGCAGTTCTTC

J gene: TRBJ1-2
clone size: few
D gene: .
V gene: TRBV25-1
CDR3 protein: CASSESTGGQSGYTF
CDR3 DNA: TGTGCCAGCAGTGAAAGTACGGGGGGGCAGAGCGGCTACACCTTC

J gene: TRBJ1-2
clone size: .
D gene: TRBD1
V gene: TRBV19
CDR3 protein: CATRPGTGGAGGYTF
CDR3 DNA: TGTGCCACCCGTCCCGGGACAGGGGGCGCGGGGGGCTACACCTTC

J gene: TRBJ1-1
clone size: .
D gene: .
V gene: TRBV18
CDR3 protein: CASSLTTVNTEAFF
CDR3 DNA: TGTGCCAGCTCACTAACCACAGTGAACACTGAAGCTTTCTTT

J gene: TRBJ2-1
clone size: few
D gene: .
V gene: TRBV11-2
CDR3 protein: CASSLARLINNEQFF
CDR3 DNA: TGTGCCAGCAGCTTAGCAAGACTCATAAACAATGAGCAGTTCTTC

J gene: TRBJ1-2
clone size: .
D gene: TRBD1
V gene: TRBV19
CDR3 protein: CASSIATGPNYGYTF
CDR3 DNA: TGTGCCAGTAGTATAGCGACAGGGCCTAACTATGGCTACACCTTC

J gene: TRBJ2-7
clone size: .
D gene: TRBD1
V gene: TRBV5-1
CDR3 protein: CASSLAPGQVGSYEQYF
CDR3 DNA: TGCGCCAGCAGCTTGGCTCCGGGACAGGTCGGATCCTACGAGCAGTACTTC

J gene: TRBJ2-5
clone size: few
D gene: TRBD1
V gene: TRBV2
CDR3 protein: CASSEGMGQGTETQYF
CDR3 DNA: TGTGCCAGCAGTGAAGGGATGGGACAGGGTACGGAGACCCAGTACTTC

J gene: TRBJ1-3
clone size: .
D gene: TRBD1
V gene: TRBV11-2
CDR3 protein: CASSRTSGQVYTIYF
CDR3 DNA: TGTGCCAGCAGCCGGACTTCGGGACAGGTCTACACCATATATTTT

J gene: TRBJ2-1
clone size: few
D gene: .
V gene: TRBV5-1
CDR3 protein: CASSGSGREVNEQFF
CDR3 DNA: TGCGCCAGCAGCGGATCGGGCAGGGAGGTCAATGAGCAGTTCTTC

J gene: TRBJ1-5
clone size: once
D gene: .
V gene: TRBV28
CDR3 protein: CASSPLVADDSNQPQHF
CDR3 DNA: TGTGCCAGCAGTCCCCTGGTGGCAGATGATAGCAATCAGCCCCAGCATTTT

J gene: TRBJ1-5
clone size: .
D gene: .
V gene: TRBV28
CDR3 protein: CASTLRDQPQHF
CDR3 DNA: TGTGCCAGCACCCTCCGGGATCAGCCCCAGCATTTT

J gene: TRBJ2-7
clone size: .
D gene: TRBD2
V gene: TRBV6-1
CDR3 protein: CASSVTASGGFYEQYF
CDR3 DNA: TGTGCCAGCAGTGTGACGGCTAGCGGAGGTTTCTACGAGCAGTACTTC

J gene: TRBJ2-5
clone size: few
D gene: TRBD2
V gene: TRBV19
CDR3 protein: CASSITRVGGETQYF
CDR3 DNA: TGTGCCAGTAGTATCACCCGGGTGGGAGGGGAGACCCAGTACTTC

J gene: TRBJ2-5
clone size: .
D gene: .
V gene: TRBV5-4
CDR3 protein: CASSWISGQETQYF
CDR3 DNA: TGTGCCAGCAGCTGGATTAGCGGACAAGAGACCCAGTACTTC

J gene: TRBJ2-2
clone size: .
D gene: TRBD2
V gene: TRBV4-1
CDR3 protein: CASSQDRSSGESNTGELFF
CDR3 DNA: TGCGCCAGCAGCCAAGATCGCTCTAGCGGGGAATCGAACACCGGGGAGCTGTTTTTT

J gene: TRBJ2-5
clone size: few
D gene: TRBD1
V gene: TRBV28
CDR3 protein: CASSSTGDIGLGTQYF
CDR3 DNA: TGTGCCAGCAGTTCAACAGGGGATATTGGGCTCGGGACCCAGTACTTC

J gene: TRBJ1-1
clone size: .
D gene: .
V gene: TRBV18
CDR3 protein: CASTFGARGESEAFF
CDR3 DNA: TGTGCCAGCACCTTCGGGGCCAGGGGAGAGAGTGAAGCTTTCTTT

J gene: TRBJ1-5
clone size: few
D gene: TRBD1
V gene: TRBV29-1
CDR3 protein: CSVPEQGKEQPQHF
CDR3 DNA: TGCAGCGTTCCCGAACAGGGGAAGGAGCAGCCCCAGCATTTT

J gene: TRBJ1-5
clone size: .
D gene: .
V gene: TRBV28
CDR3 protein: CASSLPIHSNQPQHF
CDR3 DNA: TGTGCCAGCAGTTTACCCATTCATAGCAATCAGCCCCAGCATTTT

J gene: TRBJ2-1
clone size: few
D gene: .
V gene: TRBV11-3
CDR3 protein: CASSPHGPYNEQFF
CDR3 DNA: TGTGCCAGCAGCCCCCATGGGCCTTACAATGAGCAGTTCTTC

J gene: TRBJ2-5
clone size: few
D gene: .
V gene: TRBV6-5
CDR3 protein: CASSYLAGSEETQYF
CDR3 DNA: TGTGCCAGCAGTTACTTGGCCGGGTCGGAAGAGACCCAGTACTTC

J gene: TRBJ1-1
clone size: .
D gene: TRBD1
V gene: TRBV30
CDR3 protein: CAWSDRDDTEAFF
CDR3 DNA: TGTGCCTGGAGCGACAGGGATGACACTGAAGCTTTCTTT

J gene: TRBJ1-1
clone size: few
D gene: .
V gene: TRBV7-8
CDR3 protein: CASSFDSEAFF
CDR3 DNA: TGTGCCAGCAGCTTTGACTCTGAAGCTTTCTTT

J gene: TRBJ2-5
clone size: .
D gene: .
V gene: TRBV5-6
CDR3 protein: CASSLDFQETQYF
CDR3 DNA: TGTGCCAGCAGCTTGGACTTCCAAGAGACCCAGTACTTC

J gene: TRBJ2-6
clone size: few
D gene: TRBD1
V gene: TRBV11-3
CDR3 protein: CASSSQGARGANVLTF
CDR3 DNA: TGTGCCAGCAGCTCGCAGGGGGCTAGGGGGGCCAACGTCCTGACTTTC

J gene: TRBJ2-1
clone size: .
D gene: .
V gene: TRBV5-1
CDR3 protein: CASSLGGLRDEGQFF
CDR3 DNA: TGCGCCAGCAGCTTGGGAGGTTTACGCGATGAGGGGCAGTTCTTC

J gene: TRBJ2-3
clone size: .
D gene: .
V gene: TRBV10-2
CDR3 protein: CASSRTGWTDTQYF
CDR3 DNA: TGCGCCAGCAGTCGTACGGGATGGACAGATACGCAGTATTTT

J gene: TRBJ1-5
clone size: few
D gene: .
V gene: TRBV2
CDR3 protein: CASSGGYNQPQHF
CDR3 DNA: TGTGCCAGCAGTGGAGGGTATAATCAGCCCCAGCATTTT

J gene: TRBJ2-1
clone size: .
D gene: TRBD2
V gene: TRBV30
CDR3 protein: CAWSPRTSGRNEQFF
CDR3 DNA: TGTGCCTGGAGTCCTAGGACTAGCGGGAGGAATGAGCAGTTCTTC

J gene: TRBJ2-1
clone size: few
D gene: TRBD2
V gene: TRBV5-1
CDR3 protein: CASSLGVAGSNNEQFF
CDR3 DNA: TGCGCCAGCAGCTTGGGGGTAGCGGGGTCTAACAATGAGCAGTTCTTC

J gene: TRBJ1-1
clone size: once
D gene: .
V gene: TRBV9
CDR3 protein: CASSVAGALGEAFF
CDR3 DNA: TGTGCCAGCAGCGTAGCAGGGGCTTTGGGTGAAGCTTTCTTT

J gene: TRBJ2-5
clone size: .
D gene: TRBD1
V gene: TRBV27
CDR3 protein: CASSPGDRETGKETQYF
CDR3 DNA: TGTGCCAGCAGTCCGGGGGACAGGGAAACGGGGAAAGAGACCCAGTACTTC

J gene: TRBJ1-1
clone size: few
D gene: .
V gene: TRBV5-1
CDR3 protein: CASSAGRGFGTEAFF
CDR3 DNA: TGCGCCAGCAGCGCCGGGCGGGGCTTTGGGACTGAAGCTTTCTTT

J gene: TRBJ2-1
clone size: .
D gene: .
V gene: TRBV11-2
CDR3 protein: CASSAIWGDNEQFF
CDR3 DNA: TGTGCCAGCAGCGCGATTTGGGGGGACAATGAGCAGTTCTTC

J gene: TRBJ2-1
clone size: .
D gene: .
V gene: TRBV6-1
CDR3 protein: CASSGVSGSYNEQFF
CDR3 DNA: TGTGCCAGCAGTGGGGTTAGCGGCTCCTACAATGAGCAGTTCTTC

J gene: TRBJ2-3
clone size: .
D gene: .
V gene: TRBV10-1
CDR3 protein: CASSEGQNRAQYF
CDR3 DNA: TGCGCCAGCAGTGAGGGACAAAATCGGGCGCAGTATTTT

J gene: TRBJ2-3
clone size: .
D gene: TRBD2
V gene: TRBV5-1
CDR3 protein: CASSGIAGEDTQYF
CDR3 DNA: TGCGCCAGCAGCGGGATAGCGGGAGAAGATACGCAGTATTTT

J gene: TRBJ2-2
clone size: .
D gene: TRBD1
V gene: TRBV7-9
CDR3 protein: CASRRTGGTTGELFF
CDR3 DNA: TGTGCCAGCAGACGAACAGGGGGCACCACCGGGGAGCTGTTTTTT

J gene: TRBJ2-2
clone size: few
D gene: TRBD2
V gene: TRBV7-2
CDR3 protein: CASSLLAGGTGELFF
CDR3 DNA: TGTGCCAGCAGCTTACTAGCGGGAGGGACCGGGGAGCTGTTTTTT

J gene: TRBJ1-4
clone size: .
D gene: .
V gene: TRBV6-6
CDR3 protein: CASSHNREKLFF
CDR3 DNA: TGTGCCAGCAGTCACAACAGGGAAAAACTGTTTTTT

J gene: TRBJ2-5
clone size: .
D gene: TRBD2
V gene: TRBV19
CDR3 protein: CASSIGGSPGETQYF
CDR3 DNA: TGTGCCAGTAGTATCGGCGGGAGCCCGGGGGAGACCCAGTACTTC

J gene: TRBJ2-1
clone size: .
D gene: .
V gene: TRBV7-2
CDR3 protein: CASSLRTLYNEQFF
CDR3 DNA: TGTGCCAGCAGCTTACGGACTTTATACAATGAGCAGTTCTTC

J gene: TRBJ2-5
clone size: many
D gene: .
V gene: TRBV5-4
CDR3 protein: CASSLGQLPDGTQYF
CDR3 DNA: TGTGCCAGCAGCTTGGGACAGCTCCCGGATGGGACCCAGTACTTC

J gene: TRBJ2-2
clone size: few
D gene: .
V gene: TRBV11-3
CDR3 protein: CASSLVYGNTGELFF
CDR3 DNA: TGTGCCAGCAGCTTAGTCTACGGGAACACCGGGGAGCTGTTTTTT

J gene: TRBJ2-7
clone size: few
D gene: TRBD2
V gene: TRBV5-6
CDR3 protein: CASSLRLVAGVANSYEQYF
CDR3 DNA: TGTGCCAGCAGCCTCCGGTTAGTAGCGGGAGTCGCCAACTCCTACGAGCAGTACTTC

J gene: TRBJ2-1
clone size: once
D gene: .
V gene: TRBV6-1
CDR3 protein: CASSEIGDYNEQFF
CDR3 DNA: TGTGCCAGCAGTGAAATAGGGGACTACAATGAGCAGTTCTTC

J gene: TRBJ2-3
clone size: few
D gene: TRBD1
V gene: TRBV5-1
CDR3 protein: CASSLRTGDTDTQYF
CDR3 DNA: TGCGCCAGCAGCTTGCGGACAGGAGACACAGATACGCAGTATTTT

J gene: TRBJ1-3
clone size: few
D gene: .
V gene: TRBV19
CDR3 protein: CASQPGSRGNTIYF
CDR3 DNA: TGTGCCAGTCAACCCGGGTCTCGGGGAAACACCATATATTTT

J gene: TRBJ2-7
clone size: .
D gene: .
V gene: TRBV6-5
CDR3 protein: CASSYGGVAYEQYF
CDR3 DNA: TGTGCCAGCAGTTATGGAGGGGTGGCCTACGAGCAGTACTTC

J gene: TRBJ1-2
clone size: few
D gene: .
V gene: TRBV20-1
CDR3 protein: CSARGLHGYTF
CDR3 DNA: TGCAGTGCTAGAGGGCTTCATGGCTACACCTTC

J gene: TRBJ1-2
clone size: .
D gene: .
V gene: TRBV28
CDR3 protein: CASSLRSLGYTF
CDR3 DNA: TGTGCCAGCAGTTTGCGGAGCCTCGGCTACACCTTC

J gene: TRBJ1-2
clone size: .
D gene: .
V gene: TRBV5-1
CDR3 protein: CASSLTGSAYGYTF
CDR3 DNA: TGCGCCAGCAGCTTGACAGGGTCGGCCTATGGCTACACCTTC